Presented here are 31 T cell receptor beta chains from one specimen sequenced in a study of blood T cells in healthy people across ages. A second PCR of about 6 to 12 cycles used a sample-barcoded 5' primer and a J-beta primer mix. One entry per CDR3 protein results from TCRdb running MiXCR on the 5' RACE reads. This sample has some 1.4 million distinct CDR3 sequences, with approximately 38% found just once. Material for sequencing was blood. The receptors stem from a woman under 30 in good health.

The V and J genes are TRBV20-1 and TRBJ2-7; tentative D call: TRBD1 (6 bases). CDR1 and CDR2 (germline): DFQATT, SNEGSKA (reference sequence). Trimming left V 3 bases short and J 0 bases short, with 9 bases between. The CDR3 covers 13 residues. The CDR3 bases are TGCAGTGCTAGGCAGGGGTTCTCCTACGAGCAGTACTTC. Its translation: CSARQGFSYEQYF.

This clonotype occurred a few times. The rearrangement joins TRBV7-2 to TRBJ2-1, with 7 positions matching TRBD1. Germline assignment: CDR1 SGHTA and CDR2 FQGNSA. The J segment lost 1 base and the V segment lost 7 bases, leaving 4 bases of the junction unmatched. The CDR3 length is 14 residues. The CDR3 reads CASNAGGSYNEQFF. CDR3 bases: TGTGCCAGCAATGCAGGGGGTTCCTACAATGAGCAGTTCTTC.

The chain uses TRBV7-2 and TRBJ2-5; unclear D gene. The CDR3 consists of 14 residues. Germline CDR1 is SGHTA and CDR2 is FQGNSA. V was clipped by 8 bases and J by 2 bases, with 15 bases between them. The CDR3 coding sequence is TGTGCCAGCGGTCTGACGATGGGTCAAGAGACCCAGTACTTC. This encodes CASGLTMGQETQYF.

The V and J genes are TRBV4-1 and TRBJ2-7, with TRBD2 identical over 10 bases. Germline-derived CDR1 and CDR2 are MGHRA and YSYEKL. V dropped 3 bases and J dropped 2; count of bases not matched to a gene: 4. The CDR3 spans 15 residues. As DNA, the CDR3 is TGCGCCAGCAGCCAGCCTAGCGGGGGAGCCTACGAGCAGTACTTC. The encoded protein is CASSQPSGGAYEQYF.

The chain carries TRBV12-3 or TRBV12-4 and TRBJ2-1; possibly TRBD1 or TRBD2 for D (5 bases each). The CDR3 extends over 18 amino acids. Trimming stripped 3 bases from V and 0 bases from J, with 18 bases between. CDR3 residues: CASSLRAQGLNSYNEQFF. The CDR3 DNA reads TGTGCCAGCAGTTTGAGGGCCCAGGGCCTTAACTCCTACAATGAGCAGTTCTTC.

The V call is TRBV12-3 or TRBV12-4, the J call TRBJ2-1; a weak D match, TRBD2 (7 bases). Trimming removed 10 bases from V and 6 bases from J, with 22 bases in between. CDR3 length: 15 residues. The CDR3 DNA sequence: TGTGCCACCACTAGAGGGGGGGGCATCCCCAATGAGCAGTTCTTC. This sequence encodes CATTRGGGIPNEQFF.

This clonotype was recorded at least ten times. The V and J genes are TRBV20-1 and TRBJ1-1; tentatively, D is TRBD1 (5 bases). The V and J ends lost 3 bases and 8 bases respectively, with 10 bases between them. Germline CDR1 and CDR2: DFQATT and SNEGSKA (reference sequence). The CDR3 loop spans 11 amino acids. CDR3 protein: CSASQGLEAFF. In DNA, the CDR3 is TGCAGTGCTAGTCAGGGCCTAGAAGCTTTCTTT.

The chain is built from TRBV6-5 and TRBJ1-1; TRBD1 aligns across 9 bases. V lost 6 bases to trimming and J lost 4 bases; unmatched junction nucleotides: 3. The germline gives CDR1 MNHEY, CDR2 SVGAGI. The CDR3 spans 13 residues. The CDR3 DNA is TGTGCCAGCAGGCCACAGGGGGCCACTGAAGCTTTCTTT. It codes for CASRPQGATEAFF.

The V and J genes are TRBV20-1 and TRBJ2-5, with 12 nucleotides matching TRBD1. The CDR3 spans 15 residues. With 0 bases clipped from V and 5 bases from J, the junction kept 4 bases outside the gene matches. Looked up from germline, CDR1 is DFQATT and CDR2 is SNEGSKA (reference sequence). The CDR3 sequence: CSARDGTGGGETQYF. The CDR3 nucleotides read TGCAGTGCTAGAGATGGGACAGGGGGCGGGGAGACCCAGTACTTC.

On this clonotype itself: One end of the junction fails to match germline, which may point to a read error. The rearrangement uses TRBV11-1 and TRBJ2-5; D not certain. Germline CDR1 is SGHAT and CDR2 is FQDESV (reference sequence). The CDR3 has 14 residues. The CDR3 spells CASSIARPQETQYF. The CDR3 DNA sequence: TGTGCCAGCAGCATAGCTCGCCCCCAAGAGACCCAGTACTTC.

Only a few counts were recorded for this clonotype. A junction end diverges from the germline sequence, so it may reflect a read error. The rearrangement joins TRBV27 to TRBJ1-1; tentatively, D is TRBD1 (6 bases). There are 15 residues in the CDR3. Germline-derived CDR1 and CDR2 are MNHEY and SMNVEV (reference sequence). The CDR3 bases are TGCGCCAGCAGCCTCTCCGGGACACTTAACACTGAAGCTTTCTTT. It codes for CASSLSGTLNTEAFF.

This chain links TRBV6-6 with TRBJ2-1; TRBD1 might be the D (5 bases). The CDR3 runs to 15 residues. V lost 2 bases and J lost 3, with 11 bases in between. Germline CDR1 reads MNHNY; CDR2 reads SVGAGI (reference sequence). Here the CDR3 DNA reads TGTGCCAGCAGTTACACAGGTCCCGGCTACAATGAGCAGTTCTTC. This encodes CASSYTGPGYNEQFF.

In this sample, this clonotype turned up once. The chain employs TRBV5-5 and TRBJ1-5; 11 positions agree with TRBD1. The CDR3 runs 16 residues. J was trimmed by 4 bases and V by 4 bases; bases with no gene match: 7. Germline values: CDR1 SGHKS, CDR2 YYEKEE (reference sequence). The CDR3 spells CASSRTGGEGNQPQHF. The CDR3 DNA reads TGTGCCAGCAGCAGGACAGGGGGCGAAGGAAATCAGCCCCAGCATTTT.

The chain is built from TRBV28 and TRBJ2-1, with 8 bases fitting TRBD1. Germline CDR1 MDHEN, CDR2 SYDVKM. The CDR3 loop spans 16 amino acids. V lost 7 bases and J lost 6; bases outside the gene matches: 14. The CDR3 is CASTSLWDRLSNEQFF. In DNA form, the CDR3 reads TGTGCCAGCACCTCCCTTTGGGACAGGTTATCCAATGAGCAGTTCTTC. Full variable domain (remainder filled in from reference TRBV28 and TRBJ2-1): DVKVTQSSRYLVKRTGEKVFLECVQDMDHENMFWYRQDPGLGLRLIYFSYDVKMKEKGDIPEGYSVSREKKERFSLILESASTNQTSMYLCASTSLWDRLSNEQFFGPGTRLTVL.

In its sample, this clonotype was seen a few times. This chain links TRBV27 with TRBJ2-1, with D possibly being TRBD1 (6 bases). V lost 2 bases to trimming and J lost 8 bases, with 16 bases between them. Per germline, CDR1 MNHEY and CDR2 SMNVEV (reference sequence). The CDR3 covers 15 residues. The CDR3 bases are TGTGCCAGCAGTTTAACAGACAGGATTATCGATGAGCAGTTCTTC. Its protein is CASSLTDRIIDEQFF.

This clonotype has a handful of counts. The rearrangement joins TRBV10-3 to TRBJ2-5, with 11 bases identical to TRBD2. This CDR3 comprises 18 residues. V was clipped by 3 bases and J by 3 bases; unmatched bases: 12. CDR1 and CDR2 from the germline V gene are ENHRY and SYGVKD. DNA of the CDR3: TGTGCCATCAGTGACGCCCCTCCACTAGCGGGGGTAAAAGAGACCCAGTACTTC. Its protein is CAISDAPPLAGVKETQYF.

This rearrangement joins TRBV20-1 to TRBJ2-1; D might be TRBD1 or TRBD2, each matching 5 bases. Germline values: CDR1 DFQATT, CDR2 SNEGSKA (reference sequence). V dropped 6 bases and J dropped 4 bases, with 10 bases sitting between them. The CDR3 is 12 residues long. The CDR3 here is CSAPGRYNEQFF. The CDR3 region has the DNA TGCAGTGCCCCGGGACGTTACAATGAGCAGTTCTTC.

This clonotype occurred many times. This chain joins TRBV6-1 and TRBJ1-2; the D is unclear. Germline V gene data show CDR1 as MNHNS and CDR2 as SASEGT. The CDR3 spans 13 residues. V was trimmed by 1 base and J by 6 bases, leaving 9 bases between them. DNA of the CDR3: TGTGCCAGCAGTGAAGTTATAAGGGATGGCTACACCTTC. It codes for CASSEVIRDGYTF.

This chain joins TRBV15 and TRBJ1-1; D is uncertain. V lost 8 bases, J lost 0 bases, and 4 bases lay in between. Germline V gene sequence: CDR1 LNHNV, CDR2 YYDKDF (reference sequence). The length of the CDR3 is 11 residues. CDR3 bases: TGTGCCACCGGAATGAACACTGAAGCTTTCTTT. Translation gives CATGMNTEAFF.

The table lists this clonotype with a few counts. The genes are TRBV12-3 or TRBV12-4 and TRBJ2-7; TRBD2 is a possible D gene (5 bases). The CDR3 sequence is 14 residues long. V was cut by 6 bases and J by 4 bases, with 16 bases left in between. The CDR3 DNA sequence: TGTGCCAGCAGCTTGTCGGGGAGTTTGTACGAGCAGTACTTC. This codes for CASSLSGSLYEQYF.

The sample holds a few counts of this clonotype. V and J are TRBV7-9 and TRBJ2-7; 7 nucleotides align to TRBD1. After removal of 5 bases from V and 5 bases from J, the junction contained 9 bases not matched to a gene. CDR1 and CDR2 from the germline V gene are SEHNR and FQNEAQ (reference sequence). The CDR3 contains 14 residues. The CDR3 here is CASSRTGLLDEQYF. The CDR3 DNA reads as TGTGCCAGCAGCCGGACAGGTCTCCTCGACGAGCAGTACTTC.

As DNA, the CDR3 is TGTGCCAGCAGCCAGGACGGCGGGGGCACGGCTGGAAACACCATATATTTT. Its protein product is CASSQDGGGTAGNTIYF. The rearrangement uses TRBV3-1 and TRBJ1-3, with a possible D match to TRBD1 (6 bases). Trimming removed 3 bases from V and 2 bases from J, with 17 bases in between. CDR1 LGHDT and CDR2 YNNKEL come from the germline V gene (reference sequence). The CDR3 sequence is 17 residues long. The full variable domain, in which reference TRBV3-1 and TRBJ1-3 provide the parts outside the CDR3, is DTAVSQTPKYLVTQMGNDKSIKCEQNLGHDTMYWYKQDSKKFLKIMFSYNNKELIINETVPNRFSPKSPDKAHLNLHINSLELGDSAVYFCASSQDGGGTAGNTIYFGEGSWLTVV.

This chain joins TRBV28 and TRBJ1-4, with D unresolved. CDR1 is MDHEN and CDR2 is SYDVKM in the germline V gene. With 10 bases removed from V and 0 bases from J, the gap between germline ends came to 15 bases. The CDR3 length is 15 residues. CDR3 bases: TGTGCCAACAGCCCTGGCCTTTCAACTAATGAAAAACTGTTTTTT. As protein: CANSPGLSTNEKLFF.

This clonotype was detected a few times. The chain employs TRBV5-1 and TRBJ1-2; D is ambiguous. Germline V gene sequence: CDR1 SGHRS, CDR2 YFSETQ. The V end lost 0 bases, the J end lost 6 bases, and 15 bases lay between the germline ends. The CDR3 sequence is 15 residues long. DNA for the CDR3: TGCGCCAGCAGCTTGGAAAGCCCCTCTAATAATGGCTACACCTTC. As protein: CASSLESPSNNGYTF. Drawing the rest from reference TRBV5-1 and TRBJ1-2, the complete variable domain is KAGVTQTPRYLIKTRGQQVTLSCSPISGHRSVSWYQQTPGQGLQFLFEYFSETQRNKGNFPGRFSGRQFSNSRSEMNVSTLELGDSALYLCASSLESPSNNGYTFGSGTRLTVV.

The table lists this clonotype with a few counts. At one boundary the junction diverges from the germline segment, which might be a read error. The V gene is TRBV7-2, the J gene TRBJ2-7, with TRBD1 identical over 7 bases. Looked up from germline, CDR1 is SGHTA and CDR2 is FQGNSA. CDR3 size: 15 residues. The CDR3 sequence is CASSLGRGSSYEQYF. CDR3 DNA sequence: TGCGCCAGCAGCTTGGGCAGGGGGAGCTCCTACGAGCAGTACTTC.

This clonotype showed up just a few times. The chain combines TRBV6-1 with TRBJ2-2; TRBD2 agrees at 10 bases. This CDR3 has 16 amino acids. In germline, CDR1 is MNHNS, CDR2 SASEGT. The junction had 6 bases not matched to a gene; V was cut back by 8 bases and J by 0 bases. The CDR3 protein is CASRLTSGTNTGELFF. CDR3 nucleotides: TGTGCCAGCCGTTTAACTAGCGGGACGAACACCGGGGAGCTGTTTTTT.

The rearrangement uses TRBV16 and TRBJ2-2; 9 positions agree with TRBD2. The CDR3 is 15 amino acids. V lost 5 bases to trimming and J lost 1 base; unmatched junction nucleotides: 2. The germline V gene encodes CDR1 KGHSY and CDR2 FQNENV. CDR3 protein: CASSGTSKNTGELFF. The CDR3 DNA follows: TGTGCCAGCAGCGGGACTAGCAAGAACACCGGGGAGCTGTTTTTT.

In regard to this clonotype: Sequence at one end of the junction differs from germline and may be a read error. The chain has TRBV18 and TRBJ2-7; TRBD2 agrees at 8 bases. This CDR3 comprises 16 residues. In germline, CDR1 is KGHSH, CDR2 LQKENI. Here the CDR3 DNA reads TGTGCCAGCTCACCCCGGGGGGGGCCGAGCTCCTACGAGCAGAACTTC. Translation gives CASSPRGGPSSYEQNF.

About this clonotype itself: A read error may explain this, as a much larger clone is one base away. The chain links TRBV29-1 to TRBJ2-7; D ambiguous. The CDR3 has 13 residues. CDR1 and CDR2 (germline): SQVTM, ANQGSEA. DNA of the CDR3: TGCAGCGTCGGTGGCAGGTCTACCTACGGGCAGTACTTC. Amino acids: CSVGGRSTYGQYF.

The chain joins TRBV5-4 to TRBJ1-2; 7 nucleotides align to TRBD1. Per the germline V gene, CDR1 is SGHNT and CDR2 is YYREEE (reference sequence). With 6 bases clipped from V and 8 bases from J, the junction kept 16 bases outside the gene matches. The CDR3 consists of 15 residues. CDR3 residues: CASTSGGAGSTGYTF. The CDR3 DNA follows: TGTGCCAGCACTTCAGGGGGGGCAGGGAGCACAGGCTACACCTTC.

This clonotype was detected a few times. V usage is TRBV28 and J usage is TRBJ2-5; unclear D gene. This CDR3 contains 14 residues. The V end lost 3 bases, the J end lost 5 bases, and 13 bases lay between the germline ends. CDR1 is MDHEN, CDR2 SYDVKM, per germline. DNA of the CDR3: TGTGCCAGCAGTTTCATCATCAGACCGGAGACCCAGTACTTC. Protein: CASSFIIRPETQYF.